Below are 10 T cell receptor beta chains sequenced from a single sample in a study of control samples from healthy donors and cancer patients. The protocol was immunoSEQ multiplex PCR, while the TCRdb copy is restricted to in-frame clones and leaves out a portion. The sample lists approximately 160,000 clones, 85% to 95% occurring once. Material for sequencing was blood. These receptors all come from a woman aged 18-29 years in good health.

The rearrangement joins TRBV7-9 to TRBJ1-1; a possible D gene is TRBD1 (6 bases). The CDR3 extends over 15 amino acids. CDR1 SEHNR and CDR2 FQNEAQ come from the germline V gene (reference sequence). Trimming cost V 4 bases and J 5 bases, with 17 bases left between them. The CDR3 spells CASSYGGGYSTEAFF. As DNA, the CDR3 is TGTGCCAGCAGCTACGGAGGGGGGTACTCGACTGAAGCTTTCTTT.

The DNA for the CDR3 is TGTGCCAGCAGTTACAAGGGGGGCAATCAGCCCCAGCATTTT. Translating it yields CASSYKGGNQPQHF. The rearrangement uses TRBV6-2 or TRBV6-3 and TRBJ1-5; possible D gene TRBD1, 6 bases. The germline CDR1 and CDR2 sequences are MNHEY and SVGEGT. The V end lost 2 bases, the J end lost 2 bases, and 7 bases lay between the germline ends. The CDR3 loop spans 14 amino acids.

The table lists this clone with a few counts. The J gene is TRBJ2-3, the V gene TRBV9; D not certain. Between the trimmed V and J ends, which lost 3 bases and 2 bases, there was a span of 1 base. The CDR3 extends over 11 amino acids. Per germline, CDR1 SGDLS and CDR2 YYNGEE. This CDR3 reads CASSATDTQYF. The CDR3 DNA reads TGTGCCAGCAGCGCCACAGATACGCAGTATTTT.

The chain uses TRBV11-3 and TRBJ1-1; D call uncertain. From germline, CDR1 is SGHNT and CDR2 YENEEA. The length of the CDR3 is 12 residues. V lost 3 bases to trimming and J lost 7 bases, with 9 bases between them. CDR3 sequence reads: CASSLLSLEAFF. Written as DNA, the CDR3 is TGTGCCAGCAGCTTGCTCAGTCTTGAAGCTTTCTTT.

CDR3 protein: CASSGAYEQYF. The DNA for the CDR3 is TGTGCCAGCAGTGGGGCCTACGAGCAGTACTTC. The chain has TRBV2 and TRBJ2-7, with D unclear. Germline V gene lookup returns CDR1 SNHLY and CDR2 FYNNEI. CDR3 length equals 11 residues. With 4 bases removed from V and 2 bases from J, the gap between germline ends came to 3 bases.

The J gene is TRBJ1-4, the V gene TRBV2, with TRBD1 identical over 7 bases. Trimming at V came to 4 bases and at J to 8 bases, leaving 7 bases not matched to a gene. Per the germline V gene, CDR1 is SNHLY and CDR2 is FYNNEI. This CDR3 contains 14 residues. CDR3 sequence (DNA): TGTGCCAGCAGTGTGGGGGCAGGGGGGGAAAAACTGTTTTTT. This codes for CASSVGAGGEKLFF.

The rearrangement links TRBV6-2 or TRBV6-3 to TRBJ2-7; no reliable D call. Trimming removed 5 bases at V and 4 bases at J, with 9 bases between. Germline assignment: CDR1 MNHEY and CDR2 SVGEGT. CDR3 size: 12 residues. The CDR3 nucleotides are TGTGCCAGCAGTCCCAGTTCTTACGAGCAGTACTTC. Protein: CASSPSSYEQYF.

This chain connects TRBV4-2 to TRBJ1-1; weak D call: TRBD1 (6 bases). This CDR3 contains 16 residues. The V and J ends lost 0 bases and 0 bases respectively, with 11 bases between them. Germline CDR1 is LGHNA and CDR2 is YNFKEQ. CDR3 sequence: CASSQDFGGMNTEAFF. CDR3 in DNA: TGTGCCAGCAGCCAAGACTTCGGGGGCATGAACACTGAAGCTTTCTTT.

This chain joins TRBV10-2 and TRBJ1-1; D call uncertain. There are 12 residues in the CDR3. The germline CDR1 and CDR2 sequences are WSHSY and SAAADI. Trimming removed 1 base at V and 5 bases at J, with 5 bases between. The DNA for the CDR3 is TGCGCCAGCAGTGAGTGGGGAACTGAAGCTTTCTTT. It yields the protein CASSEWGTEAFF.

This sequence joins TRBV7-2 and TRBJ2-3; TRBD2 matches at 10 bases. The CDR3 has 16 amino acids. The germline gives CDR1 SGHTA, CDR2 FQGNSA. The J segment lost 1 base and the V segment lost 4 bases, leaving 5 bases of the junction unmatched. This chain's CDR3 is CASSSPGLAGTDTQYF. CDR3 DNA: TGTGCCAGCAGCTCGCCCGGACTAGCGGGCACAGATACGCAGTATTTT.